This section outlines one T cell receptor beta chain sequence together with its context. The data belong to a study of stem cell transplantation in POMP-related autoinflammatory disease. V trimming: 8 bases; J trimming: 1 base; junction bases outside the gene matches: 11. Per germline, CDR1 MDHEN and CDR2 SYDVKM. The CDR3 is 16 amino acids. Generated by immunoSEQ multiplex PCR, the TCRdb table keeps only in-frame clones and is missing some. The sample holds approximately 65,000 clones, just over 90% seen once. The TCR originated in a human patient with POMP-related autoinflammation and immune dysregulation (PRAID). Some T cells may have originated in the graft donor. The material sequenced was CD4+ T cells from PBMCs, taken after stem cell transplantation. This sequence joins TRBV28 and TRBJ1-1, with TRBD1 matching over 9 bases. CDR3 in DNA: TGTGCCAGCCGGAGGGCCCCGGGACAGGGGAACACTGAAGCTTTCTTT. Protein product: CASRRAPGQGNTEAFF.